These 17 T cell receptor beta chains share one sample of origin, sequenced in a study of CD8 T cells in Susac syndrome. Reverse transcription of roughly 0.45 to 1 ug RNA used random hexamers. TCRdb used MiXCR to reprocess the immunoSEQ multiplex PCR reads, holding one entry per CDR3 protein. In the table there are 100,000 to 150,000 distinct CDR3 sequences, around 94% of which are singletons. The sequenced sample was CD8+ T cells from PBMCs. The receptors derive from a human donor with Susac syndrome.

The rearrangement links TRBV6-4 to TRBJ1-6; D unresolved. Germline V CDR1 and CDR2: MRHNA, SNTAGT. V was cut by 4 bases and J by 7 bases, with 8 bases left in between. CDR3 length: 13 residues. DNA for the CDR3: TGTGCCAGCAGTGGGGGAGAGAATTCACCCCTCCACTTT. It translates to CASSGGENSPLHF.

The CDR3: CASSREPVTDGYTF. CDR3 DNA sequence: TGTGCCAGCAGCCGCGAGCCAGTGACGGATGGCTACACCTTC. This chain uses TRBV12-3 or TRBV12-4 with TRBJ1-2; D remains unclear. The V end lost 6 bases, the J end lost 6 bases, and 17 bases lay between the germline ends. The CDR3 has 14 residues.

The rearrangement links TRBV7-9 to TRBJ2-2; 7 nucleotides align to TRBD2. The CDR3 has 14 residues. Germline V gene sequence: CDR1 SEHNR, CDR2 FQNEAQ (reference sequence). J was trimmed by 5 bases and V by 8 bases; bases with no gene match: 8. The DNA of the CDR3 is TGTGCCAGCCGCGCGCCGGGGGGTACCGGGGAGCTGTTTTTT. This gives the protein CASRAPGGTGELFF.

The rearrangement uses TRBV20-1 and TRBJ2-7, with TRBD2 matching 8 bases. This CDR3 is built from 14 residues. V shed 6 bases and J 3 bases; nucleotides not matched to a gene: 10. Germline CDR1 and CDR2: DFQATT and SNEGSKA (reference sequence). The CDR3: CSAPGAGGGYEQYF. The DNA of the CDR3 is TGCAGTGCCCCCGGGGCGGGAGGAGGCTACGAGCAGTACTTC.

This clonotype was found once. The V gene is TRBV30, the J gene TRBJ2-2; D may be TRBD2 (6 bases). The CDR3 extends over 14 amino acids. The V and J ends lost 4 bases and 4 bases respectively, with 13 bases between them. The V gene's germline CDR1 is GTSNPN and CDR2 SVGIG (reference sequence). CDR3 coding DNA: TGTGCCTGGATAATCGGGGGACCCACCGGGGAGCTGTTTTTT. This codes for CAWIIGGPTGELFF.

The CDR3 DNA follows: TGCAGTGCCTCCGGACAGAACACCGGGGAGCTGTTTTTT. Its translation is CSASGQNTGELFF. The chain combines TRBV20-1 with TRBJ2-2; perhaps TRBD1 as D (5 bases). The CDR3 sequence is 13 residues long. With 6 bases removed from V and 1 base from J, the gap between germline ends came to 9 bases. Germline CDR1 is DFQATT and CDR2 is SNEGSKA (reference sequence).

The sample holds a few counts of this clonotype. The rearrangement links TRBV11-2 to TRBJ2-1; weak D call: TRBD2 (5 bases). CDR3 size: 14 residues. Germline V lookup: CDR1 SGHAT, CDR2 FQNNGV. V dropped 4 bases and J dropped 1 base, with 8 bases sitting between them. The CDR3 spells CASSSGISYNEQFF. DNA of the CDR3: TGTGCCAGCAGCTCGGGGATATCCTACAATGAGCAGTTCTTC.

The chain combines TRBV18 with TRBJ2-1, with a tentative D call TRBD1 (6 bases). The CDR3 length is 14 residues. Germline V CDR1 and CDR2: KGHSH, LQKENI. Trimming shortened V by 3 bases and J by 4 bases, and 10 bases separated the two germline ends. The CDR3 DNA follows: TGTGCCAGCTCACCCGGGACACTATACAATGAGCAGTTCTTC. Encoded protein: CASSPGTLYNEQFF.

The rearrangement uses TRBV29-1 and TRBJ2-7; TRBD1 aligns across 8 bases. CDR3 length: 12 residues. With 6 bases clipped from V and 3 bases from J, the junction kept 4 bases outside the gene matches. Per germline, CDR1 SQVTM and CDR2 ANQGSEA. The CDR3 sequence: CSVGQGGYEQYF. The CDR3 DNA follows: TGCAGCGTCGGACAGGGAGGCTACGAGCAGTACTTC.

The chain combines TRBV24-1 with TRBJ2-7; D is unresolved. Trimming took off 10 bases at V and 1 base at J, with 16 bases between the two ends. The germline CDR1 and CDR2 sequences are KGHDR and SFDVKD. The CDR3 loop spans 14 amino acids. The CDR3 loop is CATKDRFGSYEQYF. In DNA, the CDR3 is TGTGCCACTAAGGACCGGTTCGGGTCCTACGAGCAGTACTTC.

The chain uses TRBV2 and TRBJ2-3, with TRBD2 identical over 8 bases. CDR1 is SNHLY and CDR2 is FYNNEI in the germline V gene. This CDR3 spans 15 amino acids. Trimming took 5 bases from V and 3 from J; bases not matched to a gene: 7. The CDR3 region has the DNA TGTGCCAGCAGTCATCCGGGACTAGAGACAGATACGCAGTATTTT. Its translation is CASSHPGLETDTQYF.

J is TRBJ2-1 and V is TRBV13, with a tentative D call TRBD1 (5 bases). The V gene lost 5 bases and the J gene lost 3 bases, with 17 bases spanning the gap. CDR3 length: 16 residues. Germline-derived CDR1 and CDR2 are PRHDT and FYEKMQ (reference sequence). CDR3 bases: TGTGCCAGCAGCCGACCAAAGGGGCGCGGCTACAATGAGCAGTTCTTC. It codes for CASSRPKGRGYNEQFF.

CDR3 in DNA: TGCAGTGCTATAGCGGGGAGTTCCTACGAGCAGTACTTC. It specifies CSAIAGSSYEQYF. The chain uses TRBV20-1 and TRBJ2-7, with TRBD2 identical over 8 bases. V lost 4 bases to trimming and J lost 1 base; unmatched junction nucleotides: 3. This CDR3 comprises 13 residues. Germline V gene lookup returns CDR1 DFQATT and CDR2 SNEGSKA (reference sequence).

The rearrangement uses TRBV20-1 and TRBJ2-3; TRBD2 matches 8 bases. V lost 1 base, J lost 3 bases, and 6 bases stayed unmatched. This CDR3 has 15 amino acids. Germline V CDR1 and CDR2: DFQATT, SNEGSKA (reference sequence). Here the CDR3 reads CSARGVAGLTDTQYF. In DNA, the CDR3 is TGCAGTGCTAGAGGGGTAGCGGGGCTGACAGATACGCAGTATTTT.

The chain combines TRBV9 with TRBJ2-4; the match to TRBD2 covers 12 bases. The CDR3 extends over 16 amino acids. Per the germline V gene, CDR1 is SGDLS and CDR2 is YYNGEE. Losses at the gene ends were 3 bases for V and 8 bases for J; bases not matched to a gene: 9. CDR3 in DNA: TGTGCCAGCAGCGGATCTAGCGGGGGGGCCTCAGACATTCAGTACTTC. Amino acid sequence: CASSGSSGGASDIQYF.

This CDR3 is CAANKGAGSPLHF. The CDR3, as DNA: TGTGCCGCTAACAAGGGGGCAGGGTCACCCCTCCACTTT. The gene calls are TRBV15 and TRBJ1-6, with 7 bases identical to TRBD1. Germline values: CDR1 LNHNV, CDR2 YYDKDF (reference sequence). Unmatched junction bases numbered 11, after V lost 11 bases and J lost 10 bases. This CDR3 comprises 13 residues. The full variable domain, completed using reference TRBV15 and TRBJ1-6, is DAMVIQNPRYQVTQFGKPVTLSCSQTLNHNVMYWYQQKSSQAPKLLFHYYDKDFNNEADTPDNFQSRRPNTSFCFLDIRSPGLGDTAMYLCAANKGAGSPLHFGNGTRLTVT.

The chain recombines TRBV7-9 with TRBJ1-2; D gene ambiguous. The CDR3 runs to 15 residues. Germline assignment: CDR1 SEHNR and CDR2 FQNEAQ (reference sequence). V was trimmed by 2 bases and J by 2 bases, leaving 12 bases between them. DNA for the CDR3: TGTGCCAGCAGCTTATCCGGGTTCGGAAACTATGGCTACACCTTC. This encodes CASSLSGFGNYGYTF.